These 19 T cell receptor beta chains were all obtained from the same sample, sequenced in a study of cytomegalovirus exposure and HLA in healthy donors. PCR involved 60 Vbeta and 13 Jbeta primers. The table came from immunoSEQ multiplex PCR; TCRdb's copy has only in-frame clones and leaves some out. The data contain 93,000 or so clones, 76% of them singletons. The source material was PBMCs. The receptors here all came from a woman younger than 30 in good health and CMV-seropositive.

CDR3 nucleotide sequence: TGTGCCGGTAGCGGGACATACAATGAGCAGTTCTTC. Residues: CAGSGTYNEQFF. The gene calls are TRBV2 and TRBJ2-1; 8 bases are a match to TRBD2. Germline-derived CDR1 and CDR2 are SNHLY and FYNNEI. The CDR3 is made up of 12 amino acids. V was pared by 11 bases and J by 4 bases, with 4 bases of the junction left unmatched.

J is TRBJ2-7 and V is TRBV5-1; D is possibly TRBD2 (7 bases). V lost 0 bases and J 4 bases, leaving 14 bases between the germline ends. CDR1 SGHRS and CDR2 YFSETQ come from the germline V gene. This CDR3 is built from 15 residues. CDR3 in amino acids: CASSLVRGGGYEQYF. Here the CDR3 DNA reads TGCGCCAGCAGCTTGGTACGGGGAGGGGGTTACGAGCAGTACTTC.

The gene calls are TRBV7-2 and TRBJ1-1; D perhaps matches TRBD1 (5 bases). Germline-derived CDR1 and CDR2 are SGHTA and FQGNSA. The CDR3 totals 16 residues. Trimming cost V 5 bases and J 1 base, with 17 bases left between them. The CDR3 protein is CASSRDSPSRNTEAFF. The DNA for the CDR3 is TGTGCCAGCAGCCGTGACAGCCCTAGTAGGAACACTGAAGCTTTCTTT.

The genes are TRBV10-3 and TRBJ2-7, with 7 bases lining up with TRBD2. V was pared by 0 bases and J by 4 bases, with 6 bases of the junction left unmatched. This CDR3 has 15 residues. Per the germline V gene, CDR1 is ENHRY and CDR2 is SYGVKD. The CDR3: CAISESSGIGYEQYF. The CDR3 DNA sequence: TGTGCCATCAGTGAGTCGAGCGGGATCGGGTACGAGCAGTACTTC.

The rearrangement joins TRBV4-2 to TRBJ2-7, with 7 bases identical to TRBD2. The germline gives CDR1 LGHNA, CDR2 YNFKEQ. The V segment lost 0 bases and the J segment 7 bases; nucleotides outside the gene matches: 6. This CDR3 is 14 amino acids long. CDR3 amino acids: CASSQEGRDQEQYF. The CDR3 nucleotides are TGTGCCAGCAGCCAAGAGGGGAGGGACCAGGAGCAGTACTTC.

This clone appeared once. The chain uses TRBV28 and TRBJ2-4; unclear D gene. Germline lookup yields CDR1 MDHEN and CDR2 SYDVKM. CDR3 length: 16 amino acids. Trimming stripped 1 base from V and 0 bases from J, with 10 bases between. CDR3 DNA sequence: TGTGCCAGCAGTTTATCGCACCCACTAGCCAAAAACATTCAGTACTTC. Residues: CASSLSHPLAKNIQYF. The full variable domain, with the rest looked up from reference TRBV28 and TRBJ2-4, is DVKVTQSSRYLVKRTGEKVFLECVQDMDHENMFWYRQDPGLGLRLIYFSYDVKMKEKGDIPEGYSVSREKKERFSLILESASTNQTSMYLCASSLSHPLAKNIQYFGAGTRLSVL.

V usage is TRBV11-2 and J usage is TRBJ1-4; D not resolved. V lost 4 bases to trimming and J lost 12 bases, with 12 bases between them. Germline V gene data show CDR1 as SGHAT and CDR2 as FQNNGV. This CDR3 comprises 12 residues. The chain's CDR3 is CASSSVGPQLFF. CDR3 in DNA: TGTGCCAGCAGCTCCGTTGGGCCCCAACTGTTTTTT.

The chain links TRBV5-6 to TRBJ1-1; weak D call: TRBD1 (6 bases). Germline-derived CDR1 and CDR2 are SGHDT and YYEEEE. The CDR3 is 13 amino acids. V was clipped by 4 bases and J by 5 bases, with 12 bases between them. The CDR3 DNA sequence: TGTGCCAGCAGCCCCGGGACAACGACTGAAGCTTTCTTT. This gives the protein CASSPGTTTEAFF.

V gene TRBV18 combines with J gene TRBJ1-1; TRBD1 matches at 8 bases. CDR1 is KGHSH and CDR2 is LQKENI in the germline V gene. There are 14 residues in the CDR3. The ends lost 3 bases at V and 2 bases at J; junction bases unmatched: 2. CDR3 residues: CASSPQGANTEAFF. The CDR3 nucleotides read TGTGCCAGCTCACCGCAGGGGGCTAACACTGAAGCTTTCTTT.

The chain couples TRBV5-1 to TRBJ2-7; the D gene is possibly TRBD2 (7 bases). Trimming took off 3 bases at V and 0 bases at J, with 13 bases between the two ends. This CDR3 is 15 amino acids long. Germline V gives CDR1 SGHRS, CDR2 YFSETQ. The CDR3, as DNA: TGCGCCAGCAGCTGGGGAGGGGGAGACTCCTACGAGCAGTACTTC. Amino acid sequence: CASSWGGGDSYEQYF.

V usage is TRBV21-1 and J usage is TRBJ2-1; TRBD2 is taken as the D call from the table, unchecked against the DNA. TRBV21-1 represents a pseudogene. CDR3 length: 15 amino acids. CDR3 protein: CASSRGTSGIGEQFF. Here the CDR3 DNA reads TGTGCCAGCAGCCGCGGGACTAGCGGGATTGGTGAGCAGTTCTTC.

Only a few counts were recorded for this clone. This sequence joins TRBV30 and TRBJ2-5, with 7 nucleotides matching TRBD2. CDR1 and CDR2 (germline): GTSNPN, SVGIG (reference sequence). The junction had 13 bases not matched to a gene; V was cut back by 4 bases and J by 5 bases. The CDR3 consists of 15 residues. The CDR3 loop is CAWKSSGFPGETQYF. CDR3 coding DNA: TGTGCCTGGAAGTCTAGCGGATTCCCGGGGGAGACCCAGTACTTC.

The chain combines TRBV7-2 with TRBJ1-1; TRBD1 might be the D (6 bases). Germline loops: CDR1 SGHTA, CDR2 FQGNSA. CDR3 length: 15 amino acids. The V end lost 6 bases, the J end lost 2 bases, and 16 bases lay between the germline ends. This chain's CDR3 is CASRDAGGPNTEAFF. In DNA form, the CDR3 reads TGTGCCAGCAGGGACGCGGGGGGGCCAAACACTGAAGCTTTCTTT.

This chain links TRBV6-5 with TRBJ2-7; TRBD1 matches 9 bases. The ends lost 2 bases at V and 3 bases at J; junction bases unmatched: 2. The CDR3 loop spans 14 amino acids. Germline V lookup: CDR1 MNHEY, CDR2 SVGAGI. The CDR3 region has the DNA TGTGCCAGCAGTTACCGGGACAGGGTCTACGAGCAGTACTTC. Translating it yields CASSYRDRVYEQYF.

The table lists this clone with a few counts. V is TRBV29-1 and J is TRBJ2-1, with 11 bases that match TRBD2. With V trimmed by 4 bases and J by 0 bases, 5 bases remained unmatched. The CDR3 length is 16 residues. Germline CDR1 reads SQVTM; CDR2 reads ANQGSEA. The CDR3 DNA is TGCAGCGTTGGGACTAGCGGGTCCAGCTCCTACAATGAGCAGTTCTTC. It yields the protein CSVGTSGSSSYNEQFF.

V is TRBV7-9 and J is TRBJ1-4, with D possibly being TRBD1 (5 bases). The V gene lost 5 bases and the J gene lost 0 bases, with 16 bases spanning the gap. Germline loops: CDR1 SEHNR, CDR2 FQNEAQ (reference sequence). This CDR3 has 17 residues. This CDR3 reads CASSPRGGSATNEKLFF. The CDR3 DNA follows: TGTGCCAGCAGCCCCCGTGGGGGGAGTGCAACTAATGAAAAACTGTTTTTT.

In its sample, this clone was seen once. The chain employs TRBV5-4 and TRBJ2-7, with 10 nucleotides matching TRBD1. Losses at the gene ends were 2 bases for V and 6 bases for J; bases not matched to a gene: 5. Germline V CDR1 and CDR2: SGHNT, YYREEE (reference sequence). CDR3 size: 14 residues. The CDR3 reads CASSFRQGAGEQYF. The DNA for the CDR3 is TGTGCCAGCAGCTTTAGACAGGGGGCCGGCGAGCAGTACTTC. Full variable domain (missing parts from reference TRBV5-4 and TRBJ2-7): ETGVTQSPTHLIKTRGQQVTLRCSSQSGHNTVSWYQQALGQGPQFIFQYYREEENGRGNFPPRFSGLQFPNYSSELNVNALELDDSALYLCASSFRQGAGEQYFGPGTRLTVT.

The rearrangement links TRBV5-1 to TRBJ2-7; TRBD2 agrees at 7 bases. Germline V gene lookup returns CDR1 SGHRS and CDR2 YFSETQ. V lost 3 bases to trimming and J lost 2 bases; unmatched junction nucleotides: 8. The CDR3 runs 15 residues. CDR3: CASSYLSGDTYEQYF. CDR3 in DNA: TGCGCCAGCAGCTACCTGAGCGGGGATACCTACGAGCAGTACTTC.

This clone turned up a few times. V usage is TRBV4-1 and J usage is TRBJ1-2, with TRBD1 matching over 8 bases. CDR1 is MGHRA, CDR2 YSYEKL, per germline. The J segment lost 4 bases and the V segment lost 0 bases, leaving 1 base of the junction unmatched. This CDR3 spans 14 amino acids. DNA for the CDR3: TGCGCCAGCAGCCAAGAGGACAGGGTCTATGGCTACACCTTC. Its translation is CASSQEDRVYGYTF.